Shown below are 17 T cell receptor beta chains from a single sample sequenced in a study of T cell repertoires in cytomegalovirus infection. TCRdb ran MiXCR on the reads and lists one entry per CDR3 protein. Of some 400,000 distinct CDR3 sequences in the sample, around a sixth were seen once. Sequencing was carried out using PBMCs. All receptors derive from a human donor in good health (CMV status not recorded). Some clones in this sample may be carry-over from other donors' samples.

This clonotype was recorded a few times. This chain links TRBV28 with TRBJ2-4; TRBD1 is a possible D gene (6 bases). Germline CDR1 is MDHEN and CDR2 is SYDVKM. The V end lost 6 bases, the J end lost 16 bases, and 19 bases lay between the germline ends. CDR3 length equals 12 residues. The CDR3 nucleotides are TGTGCCAGCAGCCCTATGCTAGTTGGGACATACTTC. Amino acid sequence: CASSPMLVGTYF.

The V gene is TRBV6-1, the J gene TRBJ2-7; weak D call: TRBD2 (6 bases). CDR1 and CDR2 (germline): MNHNS, SASEGT. There are 14 residues in the CDR3. Trimming shortened V by 5 bases and J by 8 bases, and 19 bases separated the two germline ends. The CDR3, as DNA: TGTGCCAGCAGTCCCAGTAGGGCGGAGGGTAAGCAGTACTTC. It encodes CASSPSRAEGKQYF.

This clonotype was seen only a few times. This sequence joins TRBV20-1 and TRBJ2-1; no reliable D call. The CDR3 has 14 residues. With 0 bases removed from V and 3 bases from J, the gap between germline ends came to 9 bases. The germline gives CDR1 DFQATT, CDR2 SNEGSKA (reference sequence). For the CDR3, the DNA is TGCAGTGCTAGAGATCGGACCGGCTACAATGAGCAGTTCTTC. Its protein product is CSARDRTGYNEQFF.

This clonotype was counted between two and nine times. Here the CDR3 DNA reads TGCAGCGTTGTAGGGGACCGACTCTACGAGCAGTACTTC. Translating gives CSVVGDRLYEQYF. This chain joins TRBV29-1 and TRBJ2-7; D might be TRBD1 or TRBD2, each matching 5 bases. Trimming pared 4 bases from V and 3 bases from J, leaving 13 bases between. Germline V CDR1 and CDR2: SQVTM, ANQGSEA. The CDR3 runs 13 residues.

This clonotype has at least ten counts. This rearrangement joins TRBV7-6 to TRBJ1-5, with a possible D match to TRBD1 (5 bases). The CDR3 loop spans 13 amino acids. Germline-derived CDR1 and CDR2 are SGHVS and FNYEAQ. Trimming removed 1 base from V and 5 bases from J, with 6 bases in between. The CDR3 region is CASSLVQDQPQHF. The CDR3 nucleotides are TGTGCCAGCAGCTTAGTACAGGATCAGCCCCAGCATTTT. Full variable domain (rest looked up from reference TRBV7-6 and TRBJ1-5): GAGVSQSPRYKVTKRGQDVALRCDPISGHVSLYWYRQALGQGPEFLTYFNYEAQQDKSGLPNDRFSAERPEGSISTLTIQRTEQRDSAMYRCASSLVQDQPQHFGDGTRLSIL.

In regard to this clonotype: One end of the junction fails to match germline, which may point to a read error. This CDR3 reads CASTTWDNRAETQNF. DNA for the CDR3: TGTGCCAGCACCACCTGGGACAATCGGGCGGAGACCCAGAACTTC. The rearrangement links TRBV12-3 or TRBV12-4 to TRBJ2-5, with D possibly matching TRBD1 (6 bases). This CDR3 is built from 15 residues.

The table lists this clonotype with a few counts. The V gene is TRBV30, the J gene TRBJ2-5; D unresolved. The length of the CDR3 is 13 residues. V was clipped by 3 bases and J by 5 bases, with 13 bases between them. CDR1 is GTSNPN and CDR2 is SVGIG in the germline V gene (reference sequence). This chain's CDR3 is CAWSSALGETQYF. The CDR3 DNA reads TGTGCCTGGAGCTCCGCTCTGGGGGAGACCCAGTACTTC.

This clonotype was seen a handful of times. The CDR3 reads CASSDPQGLNEQFF. The CDR3 DNA reads TGTGCCAGCAGTGACCCACAAGGACTAAATGAGCAGTTCTTC. The rearrangement joins TRBV6-4 to TRBJ2-1; the D gene is possibly TRBD2 (6 bases). CDR1 is MRHNA, CDR2 SNTAGT, per germline. There are 14 residues in the CDR3. Trimming removed 2 bases at V and 7 bases at J, with 12 bases between.

The rearrangement joins TRBV5-4 to TRBJ2-1; no clear D. The germline V gene has CDR1 SGHNT and CDR2 YYREEE (reference sequence). V lost 4 bases and J lost 5, with 16 bases in between. The CDR3 totals 15 residues. In DNA form, the CDR3 reads TGTGCCAGCAGCCGGACGGCCGTCGTGGACAATGAGCAGTTCTTC. Translation gives CASSRTAVVDNEQFF.

This clonotype was picked up many times. This chain connects TRBV7-2 to TRBJ2-5, with 9 bases fitting TRBD1. V lost 5 bases, J lost 4 bases, and 8 bases stayed unmatched. Germline V CDR1 and CDR2: SGHTA, FQGNSA. The CDR3 length is 15 residues. The CDR3 DNA follows: TGTGCCAGCAGCGTGACAGGGGGGTCAGCAGAGACCCAGTACTTC. Translated, it gives CASSVTGGSAETQYF.

This clonotype came up many times. The chain joins TRBV7-2 to TRBJ2-3, with 9 bases lining up with TRBD1. The CDR3 contains 15 residues. Germline CDR1 SGHTA, CDR2 FQGNSA. The V segment lost 4 bases and the J segment 3 bases; nucleotides outside the gene matches: 5. This CDR3 is CASSSTGGVTDTQYF. DNA of the CDR3: TGTGCCAGCAGCTCGACAGGGGGAGTTACAGATACGCAGTATTTT.

This clonotype came up a few times. V gene TRBV12-3 or TRBV12-4 combines with J gene TRBJ2-3; the match to TRBD2 covers 10 bases. The CDR3 is 17 amino acids. The J segment lost 4 bases and the V segment lost 4 bases, leaving 11 bases of the junction unmatched. The CDR3 region is CASSSREGLAFADTQYF. The DNA of the CDR3 is TGTGCCAGCAGTTCCAGAGAGGGACTAGCGTTCGCAGATACGCAGTATTTT.

This clonotype has a count of ten or more. This chain links TRBV12-3 or TRBV12-4 with TRBJ1-6; D uncertain. Trimming cost V 7 bases and J 1 base, with 5 bases left between them. CDR3 size: 13 residues. The CDR3 DNA sequence: TGTGCCAGCATGTGGTCCTATAATTCACCCCTCCACTTT. It is translated as CASMWSYNSPLHF.

This clonotype was counted only a few times. The chain couples TRBV11-2 to TRBJ2-7; no reliable D call. This CDR3 is 15 amino acids long. The germline CDR1 and CDR2 sequences are SGHAT and FQNNGV. Trimming took off 4 bases at V and 4 bases at J, with 17 bases between the two ends. The CDR3 loop is CASSSIDRAQYEQYF. The CDR3 nucleotides read TGTGCCAGCAGCTCGATCGACCGAGCCCAGTACGAGCAGTACTTC.

This clonotype was counted at least ten times. The J gene is TRBJ2-5, the V gene TRBV7-8; TRBD2 aligns across 9 bases. V lost 5 bases and J lost 0; bases outside the gene matches: 7. This CDR3 spans 16 amino acids. Germline assignment: CDR1 SGHVS and CDR2 FQNEAQ. The DNA for the CDR3 is TGTGCCAGCAGCCTCCGACTAGCGGTGTACCAAGAGACCCAGTACTTC. Encoded protein: CASSLRLAVYQETQYF. The variable domain in full, with the rest retrieved from reference TRBV7-8 and TRBJ2-5, is GAGVSQSPRYKVAKRGQDVALRCDPISGHVSLFWYQQALGQGPEFLTYFQNEAQLDKSGLPSDRFFAERPEGSVSTLKIQRTQQEDSAVYLCASSLRLAVYQETQYFGPGTRLLVL.

This clonotype was found many times. The chain carries TRBV7-8 and TRBJ1-2; a possible D gene is TRBD1 (6 bases). CDR3 size: 13 residues. CDR1 is SGHVS and CDR2 is FQNEAQ in the germline V gene. Trimming shortened V by 3 bases and J by 3 bases, and 8 bases separated the two germline ends. CDR3 nucleotide sequence: TGTGCCAGCAGCTTTGGACAGTACTATGGCTACACCTTC. It is translated as CASSFGQYYGYTF.

J is TRBJ2-5 and V is TRBV10-3; D may be TRBD1 or TRBD2 (5 bases each). The CDR3 runs to 16 residues. Trimming left V 2 bases short and J 4 bases short, with 17 bases between. Germline-derived CDR1 and CDR2 are ENHRY and SYGVKD. The CDR3 spells CAISETSGKGVETQYF. The CDR3 DNA sequence: TGTGCCATCAGTGAGACATCGGGGAAAGGGGTAGAGACCCAGTACTTC.